This T cell receptor (beta chain) emerged from a study of OX40 agonist ivuxolimab in advanced cancers. Whole-study context: In this cohort, patients received ivuxolimab, an agonistic anti-OX40 (CD134) antibody. Every 2 weeks, patients received ivuxolimab intravenously, dosed at 0.01 to 10 mg/kg.

This clone was detected once. Its specificity is unknown. Study observations and caveats: In the expanded peripheral T cells, antigen specificity was never determined. In the 0.1 to 3.0 mg/kg range, CD4+ and CD8+ blood T cells had expanded clonally by week 6.

Assay: immunoSEQ multiplex PCR; the TCRdb copy retains only in-frame clones and omits some. Counted here are 99,000 or so clones, 90% to 95% occurring once; the ten biggest clones make up 0.3% to 0.4%. The germline V gene encodes CDR1 SGHNT and CDR2 YYREEE (reference sequence). CDR3 length equals 15 residues. V lost 4 bases and J lost 7; bases outside the gene matches: 7. Sequenced here: CD4+ or CD8+ T cells sorted from blood, sampled in a trial of the OX40 agonist ivuxolimab. The chain combines TRBV5-4 with TRBJ2-2; 10 bases line up with TRBD1. This sequence originates from an adult with an advanced solid tumor such as melanoma, head and neck, liver or kidney cancer. The CDR3: CASSADRGQNGELFF. The CDR3 nucleotides read TGTGCCAGCAGCGCCGACAGGGGGCAAAACGGGGAGCTGTTTTTT.